These 28 T cell receptor beta chains were sequenced from one sample in a study of cytomegalovirus exposure and HLA in healthy donors. Researchers ran the PCR with 60 Vbeta and 13 Jbeta primers. The repertoire was sequenced with immunoSEQ multiplex PCR; TCRdb's copy has only in-frame clones and lacks some. In the table there are 150,000 to 200,000 clones, around 81% of which are singletons. The sample consisted of PBMCs. Receptor source: a woman aged 18-29 years in good health and CMV-seropositive.

The rearrangement uses TRBV7-2 and TRBJ2-5, with D maybe TRBD2 (5 bases). V was pared by 0 bases and J by 5 bases, with 10 bases between. This CDR3 spans 14 amino acids. Germline CDR1 is SGHTA and CDR2 is FQGNSA. The CDR3 DNA reads as TGTGCCAGCAGCTTAGCCGGGGTAGGGGAGACCCAGTACTTC. Protein product: CASSLAGVGETQYF.

This chain uses TRBV19 with TRBJ2-3, with TRBD2 matching 7 bases. After removal of 5 bases from V and 2 bases from J, the junction contained 1 base not matched to a gene. This CDR3 region has 13 residues. Germline loops: CDR1 LNHDA, CDR2 SQIVND (reference sequence). The CDR3 nucleotides read TGTGCCAGTAGTGGGAGGGACACAGATACGCAGTATTTT. It is translated as CASSGRDTDTQYF.

The chain recombines TRBV11-3 with TRBJ2-2, with 7 bases that match TRBD1. CDR3 length: 13 residues. The V and J ends lost 3 bases and 6 bases, in that order; junction bases with no gene match: 1. The germline V gene has CDR1 SGHNT and CDR2 YENEEA. CDR3 sequence: CASSFGTAGELFF. The DNA for the CDR3 is TGTGCCAGCAGCTTCGGGACAGCCGGGGAGCTGTTTTTT.

The table lists this clone with a few counts. The rearrangement links TRBV4-2 to TRBJ2-3; 11 bases are shared with TRBD2. J lost 3 bases, V lost 3 bases, and 17 bases had no gene match. The CDR3 is 20 amino acids. The V gene's germline CDR1 is LGHNA and CDR2 YNFKEQ. The CDR3 is CASSQRLSGWASGGTDTQYF. The CDR3 nucleotides are TGTGCCAGCAGCCAGAGGTTGTCAGGGTGGGCTAGCGGGGGGACAGATACGCAGTATTTT.

J is TRBJ2-1 and V is TRBV7-9; 10 bases are shared with TRBD2. The trim removed 3 bases at V and 5 bases at J, leaving 7 bases unmatched. Germline lookup yields CDR1 SEHNR and CDR2 FQNEAQ (reference sequence). The CDR3 length is 16 residues. The CDR3 region has the DNA TGTGCCAGCAGCTTCCCCCAGCGGGGGGGTCACAATGAGCAGTTCTTC. Encoded protein: CASSFPQRGGHNEQFF.

The V call is TRBV27, the J call TRBJ1-2; 7 positions match TRBD1. This CDR3 contains 15 residues. From germline, CDR1 is MNHEY and CDR2 SMNVEV (reference sequence). The V and J ends lost 6 bases and 5 bases, in that order; junction bases with no gene match: 12. The CDR3, as DNA: TGTGCCAGCAGCCCAACCCGGGACAGCGCTTATGGCTACACCTTC. It translates to CASSPTRDSAYGYTF.

Concerning this clone: Distinct nucleotide sequences in the sample also encode this CDR3. The V gene is TRBV7-9, the J gene TRBJ2-1, with D tentatively TRBD2 (5 bases). The CDR3 contains 13 residues. Trimming shortened V by 3 bases and J by 7 bases, and 10 bases separated the two germline ends. From germline, CDR1 is SEHNR and CDR2 FQNEAQ (reference sequence). Here the CDR3 DNA reads TGTGCCAGCAGCTTGTTCACGGGGAATGAGCAGTTCTTC. Translated, it gives CASSLFTGNEQFF.

This clone came up once. CDR3: CSALMTDTNTEAFF. Written as DNA, the CDR3 is TGCAGCGCGCTGATGACAGATACGAACACTGAAGCTTTCTTT. The genes are TRBV29-1 and TRBJ1-1; weak D call: TRBD1 (5 bases). The CDR3 extends over 14 amino acids. Trimming cost V 7 bases and J 1 base, with 16 bases left between them. CDR1 is SQVTM, CDR2 ANQGSEA, per germline.

This chain uses TRBV7-3 with TRBJ1-1; 7 positions match TRBD1. This CDR3 spans 13 amino acids. J lost 3 bases, V lost 4 bases, and 2 bases had no gene match. The germline V gene encodes CDR1 SGHTA and CDR2 FQGTGA. In DNA, the CDR3 is TGTGCCAGCAGCTCGACAGGGTACACTGAAGCTTTCTTT. Protein: CASSSTGYTEAFF.

Notes on this clone: Other DNA sequences in this specimen translate into the identical CDR3. The chain joins TRBV5-1 to TRBJ2-2; D may be TRBD1 (6 bases). CDR1 and CDR2 from the germline V gene are SGHRS and YFSETQ. This CDR3 contains 13 residues. Trimming left V 5 bases short and J 14 bases short, with 19 bases between. CDR3 coding DNA: TGCGCCAGCAGTATTTGGACAGACGAGGAACTGTTTTTT. Translated: CASSIWTDEELFF.

This chain connects TRBV6-1 to TRBJ2-5; D unclear. V dropped 7 bases and J dropped 2 bases, with 11 bases sitting between them. This CDR3 spans 13 amino acids. Germline loops: CDR1 MNHNS, CDR2 SASEGT. The CDR3 DNA reads TGTGCCAGCACCCACGCGATTCAAGAGACCCAGTACTTC. Translated: CASTHAIQETQYF.

The chain is built from TRBV19 and TRBJ1-6; D may be TRBD1 (5 bases). The V gene lost 2 bases and the J gene lost 11 bases, with 10 bases spanning the gap. The CDR3 is 13 residues long. Germline CDR1 and CDR2: LNHDA and SQIVND (reference sequence). CDR3 bases: TGTGCCAGTAGTATACAGGGATCGCCACCCCTCCACTTT. Its translation: CASSIQGSPPLHF.

This sequence joins TRBV2 and TRBJ2-3, with 9 bases matching TRBD1. The CDR3 sequence is 15 residues long. Germline CDR1 and CDR2: SNHLY and FYNNEI. J lost 6 bases, V lost 5 bases, and 9 bases had no gene match. The chain's CDR3 is CASSPGQGKGDTQYF. In DNA form, the CDR3 reads TGTGCCAGCAGTCCGGGACAGGGAAAGGGGGATACGCAGTATTTT.

The V gene is TRBV19, the J gene TRBJ1-4, with 8 positions matching TRBD1. CDR1 and CDR2 from the germline V gene are LNHDA and SQIVND (reference sequence). Trimming removed 10 bases from V and 13 bases from J; junction bases left unmatched: 8. CDR3 size: 11 residues. CDR3 sequence: CATALDRGLFF. Here the CDR3 DNA reads TGTGCCACCGCCCTCGACAGGGGACTGTTTTTT.

This chain uses TRBV28 with TRBJ2-5; TRBD1 agrees at 7 bases. This CDR3 is built from 15 residues. V was pared by 1 base and J by 1 base, with 3 bases of the junction left unmatched. Germline CDR1 is MDHEN and CDR2 is SYDVKM. CDR3 protein: CASSLFYRGQETQYF. The DNA for the CDR3 is TGTGCCAGCAGTTTATTCTACAGGGGCCAAGAGACCCAGTACTTC.

This sequence joins TRBV28 and TRBJ1-5; 7 nucleotides line up with TRBD1. The CDR3 contains 13 residues. CDR1 MDHEN and CDR2 SYDVKM come from the germline V gene. The V segment lost 3 bases and the J segment 7 bases; nucleotides outside the gene matches: 3. The CDR3, as DNA: TGTGCCAGCAGTTTGTACAGGGGCCAGCCCCAGCATTTT. This translates into CASSLYRGQPQHF.

J is TRBJ2-6 and V is TRBV4-1; the D gene is possibly TRBD1 (5 bases). This CDR3 region has 13 residues. Germline V gives CDR1 MGHRA, CDR2 YSYEKL. V dropped 2 bases and J dropped 13 bases, with 12 bases sitting between them. CDR3 region: CASSQIGVRVLTF. DNA for the CDR3: TGCGCCAGCAGCCAAATAGGGGTCAGAGTCCTGACTTTC.

This clone turned up a few times. This sequence joins TRBV9 and TRBJ2-3; 7 bases match TRBD2. Losses at the gene ends were 3 bases for V and 3 bases for J; bases not matched to a gene: 7. This CDR3 spans 15 amino acids. The V gene's germline CDR1 is SGDLS and CDR2 YYNGEE. The CDR3: CASSARTSLTDTQYF. The CDR3 DNA sequence: TGTGCCAGCAGCGCTAGGACTAGTTTAACAGATACGCAGTATTTT.

The gene calls are TRBV30 and TRBJ1-1; a possible D gene is TRBD1 (6 bases). Looked up from germline, CDR1 is GTSNPN and CDR2 is SVGIG (reference sequence). Between the trimmed V and J ends, which lost 5 bases and 4 bases, there was a span of 14 bases. This CDR3 has 13 amino acids. CDR3 in DNA: TGTGCCTGGGCACAGGGCGCTCTCACTGAAGCTTTCTTT. It codes for CAWAQGALTEAFF.

The chain joins TRBV14 to TRBJ2-3; 7 bases line up with TRBD2. The length of the CDR3 is 16 residues. In germline, CDR1 is SGHDN, CDR2 FVKESK. The J segment lost 8 bases and the V segment lost 3 bases, leaving 14 bases of the junction unmatched. This CDR3 reads CASSQLDGGRWGTQYF. As DNA, the CDR3 is TGTGCCAGCAGCCAGTTGGACGGGGGGAGATGGGGTACGCAGTATTTT.

This chain joins TRBV29-1 and TRBJ2-6, with TRBD2 matching over 13 bases. CDR1 and CDR2 (germline): SQVTM, ANQGSEA. The CDR3 contains 16 residues. The CDR3 here is CSATGTSGAGANVLTF. The CDR3 coding sequence is TGCAGTGCGACCGGGACTAGCGGGGCTGGGGCCAACGTCCTGACTTTC.

The gene calls are TRBV6-4 and TRBJ2-3; 9 bases are a match to TRBD2. Germline V gene sequence: CDR1 MRHNA, CDR2 SNTAGT. The CDR3 is made up of 15 amino acids. Trimming cost V 4 bases and J 3 bases; bases outside gene matches: 5. The CDR3: CASSVLAGETDTQYF. CDR3 bases: TGTGCCAGCAGTGTGTTAGCGGGGGAGACAGATACGCAGTATTTT.

V and J are TRBV7-9 and TRBJ1-2; 9 nucleotides match TRBD1. The CDR3 contains 16 residues. Germline lookup yields CDR1 SEHNR and CDR2 FQNEAQ (reference sequence). J lost 4 bases, V lost 3 bases, and 9 bases had no gene match. CDR3 DNA sequence: TGTGCCAGCAGCTTCCTCGGACAGGGGACTATCTATGGCTACACCTTC. It specifies CASSFLGQGTIYGYTF.

The rearrangement joins TRBV9 to TRBJ1-6; D unresolved. Germline CDR1 and CDR2: SGDLS and YYNGEE. The CDR3 covers 15 residues. The V end lost 3 bases, the J end lost 5 bases, and 12 bases lay between the germline ends. The CDR3 reads CASSAYAENNSPLHF. CDR3 coding DNA: TGTGCCAGCAGCGCCTATGCCGAGAATAATTCACCCCTCCACTTT.

CDR3 in amino acids: CASSQNRGVVDGYTF. The CDR3 region has the DNA TGCGCCAGCAGTCAAAACAGGGGGGTCGTGGATGGCTACACCTTC. V and J are TRBV4-3 and TRBJ1-2, with 8 bases fitting TRBD1. The V gene's germline CDR1 is LGHNA and CDR2 YSLEER. Trimming at V came to 6 bases and at J to 6 bases, leaving 12 bases not matched to a gene. The CDR3 has 15 residues.

The chain carries TRBV5-1 and TRBJ2-2; TRBD2 aligns across 8 bases. Germline V lookup: CDR1 SGHRS, CDR2 YFSETQ. The CDR3 consists of 17 residues. The V segment lost 2 bases and the J segment 2 bases; nucleotides outside the gene matches: 8. The chain's CDR3 is CASSLVPGLENTGELFF. In DNA, the CDR3 is TGCGCCAGCAGCTTAGTACCGGGACTAGAAAACACCGGGGAGCTGTTTTTT.

The chain carries TRBV5-4 and TRBJ2-2; TRBD2 is a possible D gene (6 bases). V was trimmed by 3 bases and J by 6 bases, leaving 15 bases between them. CDR1 SGHNT and CDR2 YYREEE come from the germline V gene (reference sequence). This CDR3 is built from 15 residues. DNA of the CDR3: TGTGCCAGCAGCTGGGGACTCGCCGGTCCCGGGGAGCTGTTTTTT. This sequence encodes CASSWGLAGPGELFF.

The rearrangement uses TRBV4-3 and TRBJ1-2, with D tentatively TRBD1 (6 bases). The germline V and J ends were trimmed by 5 bases and 8 bases, with 9 bases remaining between them. CDR3 length equals 11 residues. Germline CDR1 LGHNA, CDR2 YSLEER. The CDR3 loop is CASSGQGGYTF. The CDR3, as DNA: TGCGCCAGCAGCGGGCAGGGGGGCTACACCTTC.